The TCR beta chain under discussion was sequenced for a study of T cells in Graves' hyperthyroidism and ophthalmopathy. Overall study results and limits: Peripheral blood also featured most of the thyroid clonotypes expanded above 0.001. The model's output predicted ophthalmopathy at a median of roughly seven months prior to onset.

With V trimmed by 2 bases and J by 12 bases, 3 bases remained unmatched. In germline, CDR1 is MDHEN, CDR2 SYDVKM. This CDR3 region has 12 residues. Amplification targeted TCR beta CDR3 regions from RNA transcripts. The HTBI primer set served for first-round RT-PCR of the TCR CDR3. TCRdb called the multiplex PCR reads again in MiXCR, with one record for every CDR3 protein. The table records about 600,000 distinct CDR3 sequences, 13% to 15% of them present only once. On this clonotype: Its antigen is currently unknown.

Patients were excluded because of uncontrolled infection, other autoimmune disease, pregnancy or lactation. Diagnoses used clinical symptoms, serum thyroxine and TRAb, thyroid ultrasound and orbital computed tomography. The chain uses TRBV28 and TRBJ2-1; 8 bases line up with TRBD2. The source is a woman between 18 and 29 years old with Graves' ophthalmopathy. Sequenced material: blood. The CDR3 is CASSLGAGGQFF. CDR3 in DNA: TGTGCCAGCAGTTTAGGGGCGGGGGGGCAGTTCTTC.